This TCR beta chain is from a study of beta chain features in type 1 diabetes (dated by TCRdb to the late 2010s). Regarding the research as a whole: No differences in mean age, gender distribution, total cell number or subset yield were found between patients and healthy donors. Across all samples, 107,917,701 sorted cells were examined, and cell number per subset correlated strongly with RNA yield. In the study, recently diagnosed type 1 diabetes patients and matched healthy donors were compared on the TCRB repertoires of their sorted circulating CD4+ T cell subsets. Naive and central memory subsets were obtained from all 28 donors, but regulatory and stem cell-like memory subsets were isolated from only 8 patients and roughly eight healthy donors.

The table lists this clone with a few counts. The antigen this receptor binds is unknown. The sample holds no much larger clone one base away, and base qualities are not on file. Study-level results and caveats: HLA sub-analyses involved small numbers of individuals, so any influence of HLA type on TCRB rearrangement remained unresolved. Naive, central memory and regulatory TCRB repertoires appeared more similar among patients than among healthy donors. A moderate but significant shortening of TCRB CDR3 length was observed in type 1 diabetes patients in all four CD4+ subsets. Shorter templates might be favored by PCR, yet because patient and control samples were amplified and corrected together, any such skew would affect both groups equally. At VDJ recombination sites, patients with type 1 diabetes made fewer insertions and deleted more nucleotides, a pattern implying thymic rearrangement abnormalities. Because cDNA was sequenced instead of genomic DNA, activated cells with high expression could be over-represented, although the groups did not differ in activation or CD3 levels.

From each donor, a single peripheral blood sample of about 100 mL on average was drawn into heparinised tubes. Naive, central memory, regulatory and stem cell-like memory CD4+ T cells were sorted on a BD FACSAria II using a panel including CD45RO, CCR7, CD25, CD127, CD95 and CD27. A purity above 95% was achieved for all sorted populations. Right away, PBMCs were isolated by Lymphoprep density gradient centrifugation and were stained directly, with no culture step. So that batch effects would be minimized, each experiment stained and sorted samples in pairs, pairing one healthy donor with one patient. Deletion took 6 bases off V and 2 bases off J, with a span of 10 bases between the germline ends. For CDR1 and CDR2, the germline V gene (reference sequence) lists SEHNR and FQNEAQ. Its CDR3 holds 13 amino acids, cysteine through phenylalanine. Left in the record is the CDR3 DNA by itself, 39 bases read in frame from the first base.

The entire amount of isolated RNA was reverse transcribed using the High Capacity cDNA Reverse Transcription Kit, so the sequenced TCRB transcripts were expressed ones. Deep immunoSEQ sequencing was applied to naive, central memory and regulatory T cell samples, giving an average of about 3.57 million total reads per sample. Sorted cells were lysed in RLT buffer and RNA was extracted with DNase-treated RNeasy Micro or Mini kits, depending on cell number. Each cell subset was processed separately to prevent cross-contamination, with patient and healthy donor samples processed together. The immunoSEQ multiplex PCR was used to amplify TCRB sequences from cDNA, generating 87-bp fragments that spanned the CDR3 region. Sequencing of the amplicons was performed on the Illumina HiSeq platform. On the study's bioinformatics: Synthetic template baselines were used to correct PCR bias computationally, reads within Hamming distance 2 were collapsed, and singletons that could not be merged were discarded. Reads were aligned against IMGT so that V, D and J genes, CDR3 length and insertions or deletions at six rearrangement sites could be assigned. Within each subset, clonotype counts were normalized to the number of sorted cells before true diversity and Gini coefficients were calculated with the tcR R package. The overlap coefficient, calculated on TCRB nucleotide sequences, was used to measure repertoire sharing. As a proxy for the pre-selection repertoire, out-of-frame TCRB sequences from naive cells were analyzed. In TCRdb, the immuneACCESS table is reduced to in-frame sequences with V and J assigned. These tables do not hold every clone; where another copy was compared, an unresolved V gene accounts for under half, and the others remain unexplained. D and trimming come from the DNA, and the V and J calls and clone size come from that table. The sample profile shows about 410,000 clones; 14% of them were found once. Roughly 0.04% of the sample is held by the ten biggest clonotypes.

The sample consisted of naive CD4+ T cells from blood. The cell subset or site label corresponds to: true naive CD4+ T cells. This sequence uses TRBV7-9 and TRBJ1-2; tentative D gene TRBD1, with 6 bases matching. The TCR originated in a man younger than 45 in good health. CDR3 loop: CASRRGQNYGYTF. The sequence in DNA is TGTGCCAGCAGACGCGGACAGAACTATGGCTACACCTTC.